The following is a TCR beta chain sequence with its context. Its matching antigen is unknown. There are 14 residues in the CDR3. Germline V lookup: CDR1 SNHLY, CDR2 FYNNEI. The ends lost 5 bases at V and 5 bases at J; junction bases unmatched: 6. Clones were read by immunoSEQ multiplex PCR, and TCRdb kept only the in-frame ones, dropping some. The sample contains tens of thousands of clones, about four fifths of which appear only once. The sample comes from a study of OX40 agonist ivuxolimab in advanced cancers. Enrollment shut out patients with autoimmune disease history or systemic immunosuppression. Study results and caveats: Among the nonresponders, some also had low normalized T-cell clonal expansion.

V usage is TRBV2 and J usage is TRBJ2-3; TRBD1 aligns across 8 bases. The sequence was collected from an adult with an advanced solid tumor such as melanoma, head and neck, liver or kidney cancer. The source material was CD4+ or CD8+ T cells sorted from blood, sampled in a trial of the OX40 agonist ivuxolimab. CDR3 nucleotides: TGTGCCAGCAGTCTTCAGGGGGCAAGAGATACGCAGTATTTT. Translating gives CASSLQGARDTQYF. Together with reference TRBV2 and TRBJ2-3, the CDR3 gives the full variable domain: EPEVTQTPSHQVTQMGQEVILRCVPISNHLYFYWYRQILGQKVEFLVSFYNNEISEKSEIFDDQFSVERPDGSNFTLKIRSTKLEDSAMYFCASSLQGARDTQYFGPGTRLTVL.